This T cell receptor (beta chain) comes out of a study of cytomegalovirus exposure and HLA in healthy donors. Overall study context: Later analysis reported that the 120 or so validation repertoires shared the platform of the approximately 670 first-cohort repertoires.

With V trimmed by 9 bases and J by 8 bases, 11 bases remained unmatched. This CDR3 is 13 amino acids long. Germline V CDR1 and CDR2: KGHSH, LQKENI. Overall study findings and caveats: TCR sequences were mostly rare, though some public TCRs occurred in many donors.

Of note for this clone: Its antigen is currently unknown.

Generated by immunoSEQ multiplex PCR, the TCRdb table keeps only in-frame clones and is missing some. The data contain around 200,000 clones, roughly 84% of them singletons. The TCR sequence derives from a young woman in good health and CMV-seropositive. The gene calls are TRBV18 and TRBJ2-3, with TRBD1 identical over 7 bases. The sample taken for sequencing was PBMCs. CDR3 in amino acids: CASNRDAGGTQYF. As DNA, the CDR3 is TGTGCCAGTAACCGGGACGCAGGGGGTACGCAGTATTTT.